A single TCR beta chain is shown here with its context. It lacks a known antigen. Base qualities are not provided; no much larger clone lies one nucleotide away. Using the deep immunoSEQ assay, multiplex PCR amplified TCR CDR3 regions from genomic DNA. Genomic DNA extracted from each cell subset was distributed evenly over all wells of several immunoSEQ 96-well plates, and each plate served as one replicate. Each replicate PCR for sorted subsets received around 210 ng genomic DNA, equal to about 30,000 T cell genomes. The purified libraries were quantified using a Qubit 3.0 fluorometer, sized with a Bioanalyzer 2100, and then quantified again using the KAPA Library Quantification kit. Every immunoSEQ 96-well plate was sequenced on a separate single-read 150-cycle Illumina NextSeq 550 flow cell. The authors processed their data as follows. Because only junctional sequences without quality scores were contained in the immunoSEQ output, filtering matching that applied to full-length reads could not be performed. Sequences were annotated with PyIR, a Python wrapper for IgBLAST v1.9, and V/J genes and CDR3 were assigned using IMGT germline references. Reads were filtered out if the reads had weak V/J assignments (E-value above 1e-6), no CDR3, stop codons, out-of-frame junctions, or ambiguous translated residues. V3J clonotypes were defined as sequences sharing an identical inferred V gene, J gene, and CDR3 amino acid sequence. Percentage overlap between repertoires was calculated by dividing the number of shared unique clonotypes by the size of the smaller repertoire. Richness of each repertoire was evaluated using RTK rarefaction, the Chao1 estimator, and Recon v2.1 estimates of unobserved clonotypes. For all TCRbeta clonotypes obtained by the gDNA method from a handful of donors, generation probabilities were computed with OLGA. TCRdb mirrors the immuneACCESS table, restricted to in-frame sequences. Some clones are absent from its copies; in checked studies, under half trace to an unresolved V gene, and the reason for the others is unknown. V, J and clone size were drawn from that table, and D and trimming were deduced from the DNA. Counted in this sample were around 1.9 million clones; just over 90% of them appeared once. The ten largest account for 1.5% to 2% of the sample.

CD8 naive samples were obtained by positive selection for CCR7 among CD45RO-negative cells, yielding a CD45RA+CCR7+ population from which TemRA cells were excluded. Healthy HIV-negative adults with no recently reported acute infections or vaccinations were included as donors. Every donor was a Caucasian adult residing in Nashville, Tennessee, USA. Blood was obtained by leukapheresis, after which PBMCs were separated by Ficoll-Histopaque density gradient centrifugation and cryopreserved in liquid nitrogen vapor phase. Analytical flow cytometry was used to check the purity and quantity of every magnetically sorted T cell population. Genomic DNA was isolated from each sorted fraction and quantified by UV absorbance on a Nanodrop 2000c. These data come from a study of shared clonotypes between healthy human individuals (dated by TCRdb to the early 2020s). A note on the overall study: The cohort included three men and a couple of women between 18 and 49 years of age. To increase sequencing depth and limit assay-specific biases, different laboratories used diverse techniques to prepare libraries and sequence TCR repertoires. Blood TCR repertoires of 5 or 6 healthy adults were deeply sequenced to estimate repertoire size and the extent of clonotype sharing between individuals. Between about 0.94 and 8.9 billion PBMCs per donor were obtained by leukapheresis. For each donor, CD4 naive and CD4 memory were each given three plates, CD8 naive was given two plates, and CD8 memory was given one plate.

The CDR3 measures 14 amino acids from cysteine to phenylalanine. The kept DNA is CDR3 alone, 42 bases in frame from the first base. CDR1 and CDR2 are read off the germline V gene as SGHDN and FVKESK. V is cut by 1 base and J by 5 bases, and the space between the germline ends is 11 bases. The investigation overall reported the following: Because the study included only a small number of donors, the genetic and exposure-history diversity represented was limited. Sharing across a few donors was observed for about 5% of naive CD4, over 3% of naive CD8, over 2% of memory CD4, and over 0.3% of memory CD8 clonotypes. Rarefaction of sorted-subset datasets indicated incomplete sequencing despite the large sequencing depth. Sampling was restricted to blood, and TCR repertoires in tissues likely differ from the TCR repertoires found in blood. Pairwise subsampling led to the expectation that sequencing depth would affect the degree of clonotype sharing among donors. Naive subsets generally had larger estimated clonotype richness than memory subsets. Compared with non-shared clonotypes, the clonotypes found in all four sorted-subset donors had higher generation probabilities.

Sequencing used naive CD8+ T cells from PBMCs. Explained via the paper, the cell subset or site label denotes: CD45RA+CCR7+. This TCR was sampled from a man aged 18-30 years in good health. Some clones in this sample may be carry-over from other donors' samples. The rearrangement combines TRBV14 with TRBJ2-5, with the D gene uncertain. Read as DNA, the sequence is TGTGCCAGCAGCCAAGGAAGCAGACGGGAGACCCAGTACTTC. Translated, this is CASSQGSRRETQYF. Joined to the reference TRBV14 and TRBJ2-5 proteins, this CDR3 gives the full variable domain: EAGVTQFPSHSVIEKGQTVTLRCDPISGHDNLYWYRRVMGKEIKFLLHFVKESKQDESGMPNNRFLAERTGGTYSTLKVQPAELEDSGVYFCASSQGSRRETQYFGPGTRLLVL.